This T cell receptor beta chain was sequenced in a study of radiation and T cells in renal cell carcinoma. For the study at large: Nephrectomy followed 15 Gy stereotactic body radiation by 4 weeks.

The time point denotes: blood 2 weeks post-SBRT. As to treatment: 15 Gy SBRT to primary tumor, nephrectomy 4 weeks later. After SBRT, blood was collected at 2 and 4 weeks, plus baseline. The patient's renal cell carcinoma had clear cell pathology. The table came from immunoSEQ multiplex PCR; TCRdb's copy has only in-frame clones and leaves some out. The table includes more than 150,000 clones, approximately 86% detected once. Remarks on this clone: No antigen is known for it.

The junction had 8 bases not matched to a gene; V was cut back by 4 bases and J by 6 bases. CDR1 is LNHDA and CDR2 is SQIVND in the germline V gene (reference sequence). There are 15 residues in the CDR3. Study-wide results and limits: Baseline intratumoral clonotype presence is unknown without pretreatment biopsies.

The sequence was obtained from a woman in her forties or fifties with renal cell carcinoma. This sample comprised blood, obtained from a patient whose treatment included radiotherapy and nephrectomy. The chain employs TRBV19 and TRBJ1-1, with 10 nucleotides matching TRBD1. The CDR3 reads CASSTRTGGEAEAFF. In DNA form, the CDR3 reads TGTGCCAGTAGTACCCGGACAGGGGGGGAGGCTGAAGCTTTCTTT. The full variable domain, rest sourced from reference TRBV19 and TRBJ1-1, is DGGITQSPKYLFRKEGQNVTLSCEQNLNHDAMYWYRQDPGQGLRLIYYSQIVNDFQKGDIAEGYSVSREKKESFPLTVTSAQKNPTAFYLCASSTRTGGEAEAFFGQGTRLTVV.